What follows is one TCR beta chain and its context. There is no known antigen for this receptor. Base qualities are not recorded, but no much larger clone differs from it by a single base. The data were obtained in a study of response to subunit inactivated influenza vaccine (dated by TCRdb to the late 2010s). Study-level background: To follow how T cells responded to a trivalent subunit inactivated influenza vaccine, the researchers relied on deep quantitative profiling of the T cell receptor repertoire. Findings and caveats that apply to the study as a whole: The authors suggested that each seasonal influenza vaccination may recruit only a limited number of new T cells.

The CDR3 measures 14 amino acids from cysteine to phenylalanine. Kept here is only the CDR3 DNA, which spans 42 bases and is read in frame from base 1. Germline trimming: 1 base from V, 8 bases from J; junction bases outside gene matches: 5. The germline V gene (reference sequence) specifies SEHNR as CDR1 and FQNEAQ as CDR2. The library was prepared using RT-PCR. For sequencing, an Illumina HiSeq 2500 was employed. The raw public data were reprocessed by TCRdb itself: fastp quality trimming at Q25, MiXCR clonotype calling, in-frame beta chains only. Each entry is one CDR3 protein sequence, shown with its most common DNA and genes. The table for this sample lists about 570,000 distinct CDR3 sequences; about 11% of them were counted only once. 9.5% to 12% of the sample lies in the top ten. The same data also contributed to another study, on T cells expressing NK-cell markers. The second study, in turn, reports: The TCR beta cDNA libraries were made using 5'RACE template switching, a step that added both a universal primer site and unique molecular identifiers. TCR beta-chain repertoires were profiled in sorted CD3+CD56+NKG2C+, CD3+CD56+NKG2C- and CD3+CD56-NKG2C+ T-cell subsets from roughly eight donors. Among the eight sequenced donors, seven were HCMV-seropositive and one was HCMV-seronegative. To restrict sorting to alphabetaTCR-expressing T cells, an anti-gammadeltaTCR antibody was added in several experiments. In a handful of donors, the dominant CD3+CD56+NKG2C+ clonotypes were among the top 10 CD8+ clonotypes and accounted for roughly 1.0-7.5% of CD8+ T cells. Those dominant clonotypes were again the most abundant among CD3+CD56-NKG2C+ cells in four donors, at about 28.3-65%. Whether the expanded NKG2C-expressing T cell clones were specific for HCMV antigens was left unclear. The eight sequenced donors were randomly selected healthy volunteers, three men and five women. To determine HCMV serostatus, a commercial ELISA kit was used to detect HCMV-specific IgG in serum. Ficoll density gradient centrifugation was used to isolate peripheral blood mononuclear cells from blood. For about 6 donors, bulk peripheral blood T-cell repertoires were additionally sequenced from unsorted PBMC. cDNA synthesis was primed from the TCR beta constant segment and was followed by two successive PCR amplification steps. Sequencing of the libraries produced 2 x 150 bp reads on Illumina HiSeq 2000/2500, MiSeq or NextSeq. MIGEC was used to demultiplex reads and group the reads by UMI, and MiTCR was used to assemble and quantify clonotypes. Only TCR cDNA sequences supported by at least two reads were kept to exclude erroneous sequences. Downstream repertoire analysis used the tcR package, and clonotypes were matched across fractions by CDR3 nucleotide sequence plus V segment. Antigen specificity was annotated against VDJdb with VDJmatch, allowing one amino acid substitution in CDR3.

The sequence derives from a middle-aged man who received an inactivated influenza vaccine. Donor details come from another sample of the same person, matched by shared clones. The specimen comprised PBMCs from blood, sampled on the day of vaccination. The rearrangement joined TRBV7-9 to TRBJ2-1; TRBD2 aligns with 7 central bases. The CDR3 is CASSLVGGPHEQFF. In nucleotides, the sequence is TGTGCCAGCAGCTTAGTGGGAGGGCCGCATGAGCAGTTCTTC.